The entry below gives a single T cell receptor (beta chain) sequence along with its context. Its matching antigen is unknown. This sample stems from a study of cytomegalovirus exposure and HLA in healthy donors. Study-wide results and caveats: Donors were assumed by presence/absence analyses to have roughly uniform sequencing depth. Accounts indicate the classifier identified cytomegalovirus status with strong specificity and sensitivity. An observed cluster of highly shared sequence variants was recorded as a likely sequencing artifact. Researchers reportedly found TCR beta sequences accurately predicted most subjects' HLA-A and HLA-B alleles.

13 Jbeta primers and 60 Vbeta primers were used for the PCR. Some clones are missing from TCRdb's copy, which holds only in-frame ones; the method was immunoSEQ multiplex PCR. The sample contains around 99,000 clones, about 80% of which appear only once. The origin of this receptor is a woman aged 50 to 60 in good health and CMV-seropositive. Material for sequencing was PBMCs.

Written as DNA, the CDR3 is TGTGCCAGCAGTGCGGGACAGTCTTATGGCTACACCTTC. It is translated as CASSAGQSYGYTF. The chain uses TRBV25-1 and TRBJ1-2; 7 bases match TRBD1. Germline V gene data show CDR1 as MGHDK and CDR2 as SYGVNS. This CDR3 spans 13 amino acids. V shed 4 bases, J shed 5 bases, and the junction held 4 bases outside the gene matches.